This T cell receptor (beta chain) was retrieved from a study of molecular identifiers for immune sequencing clone quantification (dated by TCRdb to between 2018 and 2020). In terms of the full investigation: In a replicate experiment, RNA from around 18,000 or 91,000 naive CD8 T cells was split into five aliquots, four of which were sequenced. The study was a methods study using CD8 T cells to benchmark molecular-identifier clustering-based TCR repertoire sequencing (MIDCIRS) and TCR RNA copy counting.

Libraries came from PCR. This sample was sequenced with a NextSeq 500. Preparation of bulk TCR libraries followed a previously described approach, with the TCR primers listed in Table S5. Purification of total RNA was performed with the Qiagen AllPrep DNA/RNA kit. Reads from multiple sequencing runs of the same library were pooled before analysis. Concerning the study's data processing: Only reads with exact TCR constant sequence were kept, trimmed to 150 nt, and grouped by their 12-nt molecular barcodes. Reads in each barcode group were sub-clustered using a 15% Levenshtein threshold, and a quality-weighted consensus sequence was built for each RNA molecule. Non-functional sequences were discarded, and so were lower-count sequences lying one edit away from another sequence. Based on fitting two negative binomial distributions, any barcode sub-cluster with under 20% of the maximum read count was discarded. TCRdb reran the public reads through fastp at Q25 and MiXCR, keeping productive beta chains. Entries that share a CDR3 protein sequence are merged under the most common genes and DNA. TCRdb, rather than the study authors, made the V and J calls. The sample includes 100,000 or so distinct CDR3 sequences, with about 35% observed a single time. Clones ranked in the top ten supply roughly 10% of the sample.

To note about this clonotype: Which antigen it targets is not known. An end of the junction differs from the germline gene, which may be a read error.

Naive CD8 T cell libraries were made from approximately 20,000 to 1,000,000 sorted cells using 10%, 30% or 50% of purified RNA. Naive CD8 T cells, defined as CD8+CD4-CCR7+CD45RA+, were FACS-sorted into RLT Plus buffer on a BD FACSAria II. To test detection sensitivity, Jurkat RNA equivalent to approximately nine TCR copies was spiked into samples of roughly 20,000-1,100,000 naive CD8 T cells. Enrichment of CD8 T cells was done with RosetteSep CD8+ T Cell Enrichment Cocktail plus Ficoll-Paque, and ACK red cell lysis came afterward. The germline V gene sets CDR1 to SGHVS and CDR2 to FNYEAQ. The CDR3 holds 16 amino acids from the cysteine to the phenylalanine. Only the CDR3 part of the read is kept: 48 bases, read in frame from the first base. Study-wide conclusions, independent of this receptor: Modeling gave about three recovered TCR RNA copies per cell versus around 9.9 by digital PCR, implying around 30% capture efficiency. Highly expanded clone sizes could be underestimated if identical TCR molecules share a barcode. Even against a background of some 1 million naive CD8 T cells, spiked-in Jurkat TCR RNA amounting to a single cell's worth was reported to be detectable. When barcode sub-clustering was left out, chimeric consensus sequences inflated TCR diversity, with chimeras reaching as high as 47%. Spiked-in Jurkat TCR RNA (about ten copies' worth), which is not part of the donor repertoire, was contained in the naive libraries. In CMV-specific effector cells, over 99% of molecules were held by clones above 20 RNA copies, whereas under 1% of molecules were held by such clones in naive cells.

This sequence was found in a human donor in good health. Some libraries in this study had Jurkat cell RNA spiked in. Recombination connected TRBV7-6 to TRBJ2-5; 5 matching bases give a weak D call of TRBD2. The material sequenced was naive CD8+ T cells from blood, with Jurkat cell RNA spiked in. The cell subset or site label, as the study defines it: FACS-sorted CD8+CD4-CCR7+CD45RA+ naive T cells. The CDR3 amino acid sequence is: CAGSVGEVIEGETQYF. The DNA reads as follows: TGTGCCGGCAGCGTCGGTGAGGTTATAGAGGGAGAGACCCAGTACTTC.